Reported below is one T cell receptor beta chain. Original analysis: Cell counts per sample came from amplifying reference gene primers. Clones were sequenced by immunoSEQ multiplex PCR, and TCRdb holds only the in-frame ones, with some missing. V and J calls and clone size are those listed in that table; D and trimming were worked out from the DNA. Of 200,000 or so clones listed, 70% to 90% are singletons. The data are from a study of blood T cell repertoires in COVID-19. About the research overall: Collection of acute and convalescent COVID-19 samples took place in the United States, Italy and Spain. The cDNA or gDNA used as material had been derived from T cells, B-cell-depleted T cells, or PBMCs.

The sample was peripheral blood. The sequence was obtained from a man aged 80 or over with acute or convalescent COVID-19.

The CDR3 DNA reads as TGTGCCAGCAGCCAAGGGGGCTCCTCTGGAAACACCATATATTTT. It specifies CASSQGGSSGNTIYF. V is TRBV7-2 and J is TRBJ1-3; 7 bases line up with TRBD1. With V trimmed by 5 bases and J by 0 bases, 4 bases remained unmatched. The length of the CDR3 is 15 residues. Germline V gene sequence: CDR1 SGHTA, CDR2 FQGNSA.